There are many counts of the clone carrying this T cell receptor beta chain. Its antigen is unidentified. The source of the blood RNA was unsorted whole blood, and germline DNA was extracted as well. V dropped 6 bases and J dropped 3 bases, with 11 bases sitting between them. The CDR3 runs to 13 residues. The germline CDR1 and CDR2 sequences are MNHNY and SVGAGI (reference sequence). This entry belongs to a study of tumor-infiltrating lymphocytes in primary liver carcinoma. Study-wide context: Treatment of the patients' primary liver carcinoma consisted of surgical resection. Tissue type made little difference to sample yields of roughly 3.65 to 7.13 million productive TCRbeta reads. Findings of the study overall: Significantly larger top-250-clone fractions were found in tumors than in blood (p = 0.039).

Production of TCR beta cDNA used roughly 0.55 ug total RNA together with a constant-region primer. Researchers made the TCR beta libraries by running three nested multiplex PCR rounds with slightly modified ARM-PCR. Both of the initial two PCR rounds ran for nine to ten cycles and employed TRBV1-TRBV30 forward primers alongside a C-beta reverse primer. TCRdb independently ran MiXCR on the multiplex PCR reads; one entry per CDR3 protein. This sample has nearly 200,000 distinct CDR3 sequences, with about 61% found just once. The chain couples TRBV6-6 to TRBJ1-1; D is unclear. The material sequenced was peripheral blood. The receptor was derived from a woman aged 55-70 years with primary liver carcinoma and hepatitis B virus infection. The CDR3 bases are TGTGCCAGCAGCGATACCCAGTACACTGAAGCTTTCTTT. It translates to CASSDTQYTEAFF.